These T cell receptor beta chains were read from a single sample in a study of T cells in Graves' hyperthyroidism and ophthalmopathy. MiXCR was run by TCRdb on the multiplex PCR reads, yielding one entry per CDR3 protein. The profile covers around 760,000 distinct CDR3 sequences, with roughly 32% appearing a single time and about a third taken by the ten largest. Specimen: blood. Every receptor here comes from a woman aged 40 to 55 with Graves' hyperthyroidism. The CDR3 runs from the conserved cysteine through the conserved F or W. Each record gives: clone size, V gene, J gene, D gene, CDR3 protein, CDR3 DNA. D genes are given only for firm matches. Clone sizes are given selectively: once, few, many, or a class where the clone is expanded.

>few|TRBV3-1|TRBJ2-7|NA
CASSLRTDPSYEQYF
TGTGCCAGCAGCCTCCGGACCGACCCCTCCTACGAGCAGTACTTC
>once|TRBV7-8|TRBJ2-5|NA
CASSLGQRGYQETQYF
TGCGCCAGCAGCCTAGGACAGCGCGGCTACCAAGAGACCCAGTACTTC
>few|TRBV7-6|TRBJ2-3|TRBD1
CASSGNRGRGVSTDTQYF
TGTGCCAGCAGCGGAAACAGGGGGCGAGGAGTCAGCACAGATACGCAGTATTTT
>NA|TRBV11-2|TRBJ2-5|NA
CASSYSLRDEGTQYF
TGTGCCAGCAGCTATTCCCTTCGGGACGAAGGGACCCAGTACTTC
>many|TRBV7-8|TRBJ1-1|TRBD1
CASSITGGRTEAFF
TGTGCCAGCAGTATAACAGGGGGCCGGACTGAAGCTTTCTTT
>NA|TRBV12-3/TRBV12-4|TRBJ1-5|NA
CASSFGGIGGNQPQHF
TGTGCCAGCAGTTTTGGGGGAATAGGTGGCAATCAGCCCCAGCATTTT
>NA|TRBV12-3/TRBV12-4|TRBJ1-1|TRBD1
CASSPGQGAPILETEAFF
TGTGCCAGCAGCCCGGGACAGGGGGCCCCCATTTTAGAGACTGAAGCTTTCTTT
>NA|TRBV6-4|TRBJ1-5|NA
CASRGPGSRSQHF
TGTGCCAGCAGAGGACCAGGCTCACGGTCACAGCATTTT
>many|TRBV6-6|TRBJ1-2|NA
CASSYSWTVANYGYTF
TGTGCCAGCAGTTACTCTTGGACAGTAGCTAACTATGGCTACACCTTC
>NA|TRBV20-1|TRBJ2-5|TRBD2
CSAQREGLETQYF
TGCAGTGCTCAGCGGGAGGGCCTGGAGACCCAGTACTTC
>few|TRBV6-5|TRBJ2-7|NA
CASSYARLNYEQYF
TGTGCCAGCAGTTACGCTAGACTTAATTACGAGCAGTACTTC
>many|TRBV12-3/TRBV12-4|TRBJ1-1|NA
CASSLGDKPYTEAFF
TGTGCCAGCAGTTTAGGGGACAAACCATACACTGAAGCTTTCTTT
>NA|TRBV30|TRBJ1-4|NA
CAWTGATNEKLFF
TGTGCCTGGACGGGGGCAACTAATGAAAAACTGTTTTTT
>many|TRBV6-4|TRBJ1-2|TRBD1
CASSKAGQGDYTF
TGTGCCAGCAGTAAAGCGGGACAGGGAGACTACACCTTC
>few|TRBV5-1|TRBJ2-2|TRBD1
CASSPPGQGPTGELFF
TGCGCCAGCAGCCCTCCGGGACAGGGTCCCACCGGGGAGCTGTTTTTT
>NA|TRBV19|TRBJ1-4|NA
CASSQLMTDLATNEKLFF
TGTGCCAGTAGCCAATTAATGACAGACCTTGCAACTAATGAAAAGCTGTTTTTT
>NA|TRBV7-9|TRBJ1-2|NA
CANSSAGIAYGYTF
TGCGCCAACAGCTCGGCAGGGATAGCATATGGCTACACCTTC
>NA|TRBV19|TRBJ1-5|TRBD1
CASSTKTGGPNQPQHF
TGTGCCAGTAGTACTAAGACAGGGGGTCCCAATCAGCCCCAGCATTTT
>NA|TRBV12-3/TRBV12-4|TRBJ1-1|NA
CASSRSDRLLNTEAFF
TGTGCCAGCAGTCGGAGCGACAGGCTACTTAACACTGAAGCTTTCTTT
>many|TRBV24-1|TRBJ2-7|NA
CATGNEQYF
TGTGCCACAGGTAACGAGCAGTACTTC
>NA|TRBV14|TRBJ2-7|NA
CASSSTPRTASKGEQYF
TGTGCCAGCAGCTCTACCCCGAGGACAGCCTCTAAGGGCGAGCAGTACTTC
>many|TRBV7-2|TRBJ2-7|NA
CASSLLGVNEQYF
TGTGCCAGCAGCTTATTAGGCGTTAACGAGCAGTACTTC
>NA|TRBV20-1|TRBJ1-2|TRBD1
CSALRDRVGGYTF
TGCAGTGCCTTAAGAGACAGGGTCGGTGGCTACACCTTC
>NA|TRBV7-2|TRBJ1-2|TRBD1
CASSLGTGVNYGYTF
TGTGCCAGCAGCTTAGGGACAGGGGTTAACTATGGCTACACCTTC
>many|TRBV20-1|TRBJ1-5|TRBD1
CSARPTGGGSNQPQHF
TGCAGTGCTAGACCGACAGGGGGCGGAAGCAATCAGCCCCAGCATTTT
>many|TRBV7-2|TRBJ1-2|NA
CASTPDGYGYTF
TGTGCCAGCACCCCGGACGGCTATGGCTACACCTTC
>NA|TRBV15|TRBJ1-4|NA
CATSRDKGTNEELFF
TGTGCCACCAGCAGAGATAAAGGAACTAATGAAGAACTGTTTTTT
>many|TRBV2|TRBJ2-5|TRBD2
CASGRDGPETQYF
TGTGCCAGCGGGAGGGATGGGCCAGAGACCCAGTACTTC
>many|TRBV10-1|TRBJ1-5|NA
CASSESVEQPQHF
TGCGCCAGCAGTGAGTCGGTGGAGCAGCCCCAGCATTTT
>many|TRBV19|TRBJ1-3|NA
CASQPQNLGNTIYF
TGTGCCAGTCAACCCCAGAACTTGGGAAACACCATATATTTT
>many|TRBV15|TRBJ1-1|NA
CATSRDGTPNTEAFF
TGTGCCACCAGCAGAGATGGGACACCTAACACTGAAGCTTTCTTT
>NA|TRBV10-3|TRBJ2-7|TRBD1
CAISVAAGTGGTYFSYEQYF
TGTGCCATCAGCGTCGCGGCGGGGACAGGGGGCACGTATTTCTCCTACGAGCAGTACTTC
>many|TRBV11-2|TRBJ1-6|TRBD1
CASSPPGQEHSPLHF
TGTGCCAGCAGCCCCCCGGGACAGGAGCATTCACCCCTCCACTTT
>few|TRBV19|TRBJ2-2|NA
CASSRALYTGELFF
TGTGCCAGTAGTAGGGCCCTCTACACCGGGGAGCTGTTTTTT
>NA|TRBV7-3|TRBJ2-2|NA
CASSLIGPTNTGELFF
TGTGCCAGCAGCTTAATCGGACCGACGAACACCGGGGAGCTGTTTTTT
>many|TRBV9|TRBJ1-3|NA
CASTTSTAAGNTIYF
TGTGCCAGCACCACTTCGACAGCGGCTGGAAACACCATATATTTT
>NA|TRBV9|TRBJ2-7|NA
CASSVEGGVYEQYF
TGTGCCAGCAGCGTTGAAGGTGGGGTATACGAGCAGTACTTC
>NA|TRBV12-3/TRBV12-4|TRBJ2-2|NA
CASSWGTVTGELFF
TGTGCCAGCAGTTGGGGGACTGTAACCGGGGAGCTGTTTTTT
>NA|TRBV12-3/TRBV12-4|TRBJ1-6|NA
CASSLWGVEGDSPLHF
TGTGCCAGCAGTTTATGGGGAGTGGAGGGGGATTCACCCCTCCACTTT
>NA|TRBV20-1|TRBJ2-7|TRBD2
CSGAGGLGEQYF
TGCAGTGGTGCGGGGGGGCTAGGCGAGCAGTACTTC
>NA|TRBV7-2|TRBJ2-7|TRBD2
CAGSLTGGSYEQYF
TGTGCCGGCAGCTTGACGGGGGGAAGCTACGAGCAGTACTTC
>few|TRBV19|TRBJ1-2|NA
CASSFEGGWSISSGYTF
TGTGCCAGTAGTTTCGAGGGCGGGTGGTCGATCTCCTCTGGCTACACCTTC
>NA|TRBV7-8|TRBJ1-2|NA
CASSLGTGGFSYGYTF
TGCGCCAGCAGCCTAGGGACTGGGGGGTTTAGCTATGGCTACACCTTC
>NA|TRBV9|TRBJ2-3|NA
CASSTWGTPFSDTQYF
TGTGCCAGCAGCACTTGGGGGACTCCCTTTTCAGATACGCAGTATTTT
>NA|TRBV4-1|TRBJ2-2|NA
CASSQEGVPGTGELFF
TGCGCCAGCAGCCAAGAGGGGGTTCCGGGCACCGGGGAGCTGTTTTTT
>NA|TRBV3-1|TRBJ2-5|TRBD2
CASSQGTSGTQETQYF
TGTGCCAGCAGCCAAGGGACTAGCGGGACCCAAGAGACCCAGTACTTC